The clone carrying this TCR beta chain was observed many times. The data derive from a study of molecular identifiers for immune sequencing clone quantification. The germline CDR1 and CDR2 sequences are SGHRS and YFSETQ. V was cut by 4 bases and J by 5 bases, with 16 bases left in between. There are 14 residues in the CDR3. Via MiXCR, TCRdb re-called the PCR reads, giving one row per CDR3 protein. The table lists more than 450,000 distinct CDR3 sequences, under 30% of them singletons, with roughly 0.79% in the top ten. The chain combines TRBV5-1 with TRBJ2-7; D might be TRBD1 or TRBD2, each matching 5 bases. This receptor was obtained from a human donor in good health. Some libraries in this study had Jurkat cell RNA spiked in. The sample comprised naive CD8+ T cells from blood, with Jurkat cell RNA spiked in. Subset described: FACS-sorted CD8+CD4-CCR7+CD45RA+ naive T cells. CDR3 coding DNA: TGCGCCAGCAGCCCGACGTGGGGGTCCCACGAGCAGTACTTC. Amino acid sequence: CASSPTWGSHEQYF.